The clone carrying this T cell receptor beta chain was seen many times. This sample is part of a study of CD8 T cells in ankylosing spondylitis. V was trimmed by 1 base and J by 4 bases, leaving 10 bases between them. Looked up from germline, CDR1 is SGHDN and CDR2 is FVKESK. The CDR3 consists of 14 residues. MiXCR, run by TCRdb on the 5' RACE reads, gives a single entry per CDR3 protein. The sample includes around 180,000 distinct CDR3 sequences, 10% to 15% of them seen just once. The receptor comes from a female donor with ankylosing spondylitis or in good health (not recorded which). Input material: blood, either unsorted or a sorted T cell fraction (not recorded which). This chain links TRBV14 with TRBJ1-1, with unresolved D. CDR3 loop: CASSQARDITEAFF. CDR3 in DNA: TGTGCCAGCAGCCAAGCGAGGGATATCACTGAAGCTTTCTTT.